Described below is a single T cell receptor beta chain sequence and its context. Antigen specificity is unknown. Looked up from germline, CDR1 is MGHDK and CDR2 is SYGVNS. This CDR3 region has 14 residues. The V gene end was trimmed by 1 base and the J gene end by 5 bases; junction bases not matched to a gene: 2. The record originates from a study of blood T cells in healthy people across ages. Study-wide context: In model experiments, template switching was able to capture about one barcoded beta molecule for every two T cells that were present. Study-wide findings and caveats: One million T cells yielded diversity estimates that were considered underestimates.

With a J-beta primer mix and a sample-barcoded 5' primer, a second PCR ran about 7 to 12 cycles. One entry per CDR3 protein, called by TCRdb with MiXCR from the 5' RACE reads. The sample holds hundreds of thousands of distinct CDR3 sequences, 43% seen once. For every donor, a draw yielded roughly 9.3 milliliters of peripheral blood. This clonotype was obtained from a woman aged 55-70 years in good health. The specimen sequenced was blood. This chain links TRBV25-1 with TRBJ1-1, with 9 bases lining up with TRBD1. Here the CDR3 reads CASSEFGQGTEAFF. CDR3 bases: TGTGCCAGCAGTGAATTCGGACAGGGGACTGAAGCTTTCTTT.